The source of this TCR beta chain is a study of cytomegalovirus exposure and HLA in healthy donors. As concerns this clone: Its antigen is undetermined.

Findings and limits, study-wide: Accounts indicate the classifier identified cytomegalovirus status with strong specificity and sensitivity.

CDR3 length: 15 amino acids. In germline, CDR1 is MNHNS, CDR2 SASEGT. The V segment lost 5 bases and the J segment 2 bases; nucleotides outside the gene matches: 6. Assay used: immunoSEQ multiplex PCR; TCRdb lists only in-frame clones, some missing. The sample consists of 150,000 to 180,000 clones, about 86% of them appearing once. This sequence originates from a man aged 18-30 years in good health and CMV-seropositive. The gene calls are TRBV6-1 and TRBJ1-5; TRBD1 matches at 7 bases. The sequenced sample consisted of PBMCs. The CDR3 nucleotides read TGTGCCAGCAGTTTGACTACAGGGGGCAATCAGCCCCAGCATTTT. This translates into CASSLTTGGNQPQHF.